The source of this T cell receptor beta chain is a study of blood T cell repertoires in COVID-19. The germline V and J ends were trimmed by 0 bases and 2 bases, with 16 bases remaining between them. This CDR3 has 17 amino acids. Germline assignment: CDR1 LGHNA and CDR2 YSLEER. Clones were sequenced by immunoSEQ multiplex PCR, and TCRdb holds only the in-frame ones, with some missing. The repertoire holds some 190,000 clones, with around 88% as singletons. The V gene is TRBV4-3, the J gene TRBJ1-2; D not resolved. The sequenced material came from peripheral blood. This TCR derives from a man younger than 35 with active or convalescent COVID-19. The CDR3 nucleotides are TGCGCCAGCAGCCAAGATCTTGGAGGGCTTGGGAACTATGGCTACACCTTC. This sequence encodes CASSQDLGGLGNYGYTF.